The 31 T cell receptor beta chains below were found in one sample sequenced in a study of immune heterogeneity within non-small cell lung tumors. Amplification of the TCR beta CDR3 was achieved through multiplex PCR with 32 V and 13 J primers. From the multiplex PCR reads, TCRdb called clonotypes with MiXCR, one entry per CDR3 protein. The sample holds about 2,800 distinct CDR3 sequences, roughly 15% seen once. Bulk tumor genomic DNA was the template, and each sample received about 600 ng. Several widely spaced biopsies per primary tumor were taken during surgery. Samples came from untreated patients having curative surgery for newly diagnosed non-small cell lung cancer. Sequencing input: lung tumor tissue. The source is a female donor with non-small cell lung cancer.

By share of the sample, this clonotype is medium-sized. The V call is TRBV15, the J call TRBJ1-2; D is unresolved. With 5 bases removed from V and 2 bases from J, the gap between germline ends came to 15 bases. The CDR3 has 15 amino acids. CDR1 and CDR2 from the germline V gene are LNHNV and YYDKDF (reference sequence). CDR3 nucleotide sequence: TGTGCCACCAGCGTTGGTACAGTCAAGAACTATGGCTACACCTTC. Translated: CATSVGTVKNYGYTF.

The chain combines TRBV6-1 with TRBJ2-1, with 7 bases that match TRBD2. The CDR3 runs 14 residues. CDR1 MNHNS and CDR2 SASEGT come from the germline V gene. V lost 5 bases, J lost 8 bases, and 9 bases stayed unmatched. For the CDR3, the DNA is TGTGCCAGCAGTAAGCTAGCGGATGGGGATGAGCAGTTCTTC. The encoded protein is CASSKLADGDEQFF.

This clonotype ranks as medium-sized. The genes are TRBV19 and TRBJ1-5; no definite D call. Trimming took off 7 bases at V and 1 base at J, with 20 bases between the two ends. CDR3 length equals 17 residues. From germline, CDR1 is LNHDA and CDR2 SQIVND (reference sequence). The CDR3 DNA follows: TGTGCCAGTACCTCACGCGGACCGTCATGGAGCAATCAGCCCCAGCATTTT. It yields the protein CASTSRGPSWSNQPQHF.

This clonotype was observed many times. V gene TRBV7-8 combines with J gene TRBJ2-6; D unclear. The V gene lost 2 bases and the J gene lost 0 bases, with 5 bases spanning the gap. The V gene's germline CDR1 is SGHVS and CDR2 FQNEAQ. The CDR3 is 15 residues long. CDR3 DNA sequence: TGTGCCAGCAGCTTACCAGCCTCTGGGGCCAACGTCCTGACTTTC. Its protein product is CASSLPASGANVLTF.

This clonotype was found many times. J is TRBJ2-7 and V is TRBV29-1; TRBD2 matches 10 bases. CDR1 is SQVTM, CDR2 ANQGSEA, per germline. The CDR3 has 13 residues. Germline trimming cut 4 bases from V and 7 bases from J; bases unmatched to any gene: 7. CDR3 sequence reads: CSVAASGSEEQYF. In DNA, the CDR3 is TGCAGCGTTGCGGCTAGCGGGAGTGAAGAGCAGTACTTC.

This clonotype is labeled medium-sized. The chain is built from TRBV30 and TRBJ2-7; 9 bases are shared with TRBD1. The CDR3 contains 14 residues. Germline V gives CDR1 GTSNPN, CDR2 SVGIG (reference sequence). Losses at the gene ends were 4 bases for V and 6 bases for J; bases not matched to a gene: 10. Here the CDR3 reads CAWTLPGTGIEQYF. In nucleotides, the CDR3 is TGTGCCTGGACCCTGCCCGGGACAGGGATCGAGCAGTACTTC. Full variable domain (outside the CDR3, taken from reference TRBV30 and TRBJ2-7): SQTIHQWPATLVQPVGSPLSLECTVEGTSNPNLYWYRQAAGRGLQLLFYSVGIGQISSEVPQNLSASRPQDRQFILSSKKLLLSDSGFYLCAWTLPGTGIEQYFGPGTRLTVT.

This clonotype came up many times. The chain uses TRBV20-1 and TRBJ1-1; 7 bases are a match to TRBD1. The CDR3 totals 13 residues. Per germline, CDR1 DFQATT and CDR2 SNEGSKA (reference sequence). J gave up 7 bases and V 3 bases, and 8 bases lay outside the gene matches. The CDR3 coding sequence is TGCAGTGCTAGGACAGGGCGGGGCCTTGAAGCTTTCTTT. Its translation: CSARTGRGLEAFF.

This clonotype is medium-sized within its sample. The rearrangement joins TRBV7-9 to TRBJ2-7, with 8 bases aligning to TRBD2. CDR3 length equals 12 residues. CDR1 is SEHNR, CDR2 FQNEAQ, per germline (reference sequence). V lost 10 bases and J lost 13; bases outside the gene matches: 15. CDR3 sequence: CATILSAGVAYF. CDR3 nucleotide sequence: TGTGCCACCATACTATCAGCGGGGGTAGCTTACTTC. Using reference TRBV7-9 and TRBJ2-7 for the parts outside the CDR3, the full variable domain is DTGVSQNPRHKITKRGQNVTFRCDPISEHNRLYWYRQTLGQGPEFLTYFQNEAQLEKSRLLSDRFSAERPKGSFSTLEIQRTEQGDSAMYLCATILSAGVAYFGPGTRLTVT.

By proportion, this clonotype is medium-sized (0.01 to 0.1%). This chain uses TRBV10-2 with TRBJ2-7; TRBD1 matches at 10 bases. Germline CDR1 reads WSHSY; CDR2 reads SAAADI. J was trimmed by 4 bases and V by 10 bases; bases with no gene match: 7. This CDR3 spans 13 amino acids. CDR3 sequence reads: CATGTGVYYEQYF. The CDR3 nucleotides read TGCGCCACCGGGACAGGGGTCTATTACGAGCAGTACTTC.

This clonotype is labeled medium-sized (0.01 to 0.1%). The chain recombines TRBV12-3 or TRBV12-4 with TRBJ1-6; 7 bases are shared with TRBD1. V lost 6 bases to trimming and J lost 7 bases; unmatched junction nucleotides: 3. The CDR3 runs 13 residues. CDR3 in amino acids: CASSRQGNSPLHF. The CDR3 bases are TGTGCCAGCAGCCGACAGGGAAATTCACCCCTCCACTTT.

By frequency in the sample, this clonotype is medium-sized. The V call is TRBV7-2, the J call TRBJ2-7; 8 nucleotides align to TRBD2. This CDR3 has 15 amino acids. V shed 5 bases, J shed 3 bases, and the junction held 9 bases outside the gene matches. The germline V gene has CDR1 SGHTA and CDR2 FQGNSA. CDR3 loop: CASSDTGTRGYEQYF. Here the CDR3 DNA reads TGTGCCAGCAGCGATACCGGGACTAGAGGCTACGAGCAGTACTTC.

Details on this clonotype: With a much larger clone just one base away, this may be a read error. The chain joins TRBV28 to TRBJ2-7; unclear D gene. Germline V gives CDR1 MDHEN, CDR2 SYDVKM. The CDR3 has 11 amino acids. The CDR3 bases are TGTGCCGGCAGCCCCGCATACGAGCAGTACTTC. It codes for CAGSPAYEQYF.

For this clonotype: Likely a read error: the CDR3 ends without its conserved phenylalanine or tryptophan. The chain recombines TRBV28 with TRBJ2-1; 14 bases are shared with TRBD2. CDR1 is MDHEN and CDR2 is SYDVKM in the germline V gene. The CDR3 length is 17 residues. V gave up 6 bases and J gave up 8 bases; unmatched junction bases: 12. The CDR3 here is CASSRPGLAGADYEQFV. DNA for the CDR3: TGTGCCAGCAGCCGTCCGGGACTAGCGGGAGCGGATTATGAGCAGTTCGTC.

This clonotype counts as medium-sized. The rearrangement links TRBV11-2 to TRBJ2-7; TRBD2 aligns across 7 bases. The CDR3 contains 14 residues. Germline V gene sequence: CDR1 SGHAT, CDR2 FQNNGV. V dropped 5 bases and J dropped 5; count of bases not matched to a gene: 9. The CDR3 is CASSPPGGGNEQYF. The CDR3 coding sequence is TGTGCCAGCAGCCCCCCCGGGGGAGGGAACGAGCAGTACTTC. Looking up the rest from reference TRBV11-2 and TRBJ2-7 gives the full variable domain: EAGVAQSPRYKIIEKRQSVAFWCNPISGHATLYWYQQILGQGPKLLIQFQNNGVVDDSQLPKDRFSAERLKGVDSTLKIQPAKLEDSAVYLCASSPPGGGNEQYFGPGTRLTVT.

In its sample, this clonotype ranks as medium-sized. The chain is built from TRBV15 and TRBJ2-1; either TRBD1 or TRBD2 may fit D (6 bases each). With 1 base removed from V and 7 bases from J, the gap between germline ends came to 11 bases. The CDR3 is made up of 14 amino acids. Germline V lookup: CDR1 LNHNV, CDR2 YYDKDF (reference sequence). The CDR3 bases are TGTGCCACCAGCAGAGGACAGGAGGGGAATGAGCAGTTCTTC. This gives the protein CATSRGQEGNEQFF.

This clonotype was found many times. This sequence joins TRBV20-1 and TRBJ2-1, with 7 bases matching TRBD2. Germline values: CDR1 DFQATT, CDR2 SNEGSKA (reference sequence). The CDR3 totals 14 residues. V shed 1 base, J shed 8 bases, and the junction held 8 bases outside the gene matches. The CDR3 nucleotides read TGCAGTGCTAGAGGGACTAGTGTCTGGGATGAGCAGTTCTTC. Translated: CSARGTSVWDEQFF.

This clonotype is labeled as medium-sized. V and J are TRBV20-1 and TRBJ1-5; unclear D gene. Trimming shortened V by 0 bases and J by 6 bases, and 21 bases separated the two germline ends. The CDR3 runs 17 residues. Germline V gives CDR1 DFQATT, CDR2 SNEGSKA (reference sequence). CDR3 DNA sequence: TGCAGTGCTAGAGATAGTTCCCAGCTCCTGTGGGGTCAGCCCCAGCATTTT. Translated, it gives CSARDSSQLLWGQPQHF.

This clonotype was seen more than once but under ten times. A much larger clone differs by one base, so this may be a read error. This sequence joins TRBV10-2 and TRBJ2-7; 9 bases map to TRBD1. Germline lookup yields CDR1 WSHSY and CDR2 SAAADI. This CDR3 comprises 13 residues. Losses at the gene ends were 10 bases for V and 4 bases for J; bases not matched to a gene: 8. This chain's CDR3 is CATRTGVYYEQYF. DNA of the CDR3: TGCGCCACCAGGACAGGGGTCTATTACGAGCAGTACTTC.

This clonotype is deemed medium-sized. V is TRBV28 and J is TRBJ1-4; D gene unclear. This CDR3 is built from 15 residues. V dropped 3 bases and J dropped 7 bases, with 15 bases sitting between them. Germline CDR1 is MDHEN and CDR2 is SYDVKM. The CDR3 sequence is CASSFRAHKREKLFF. As DNA, the CDR3 is TGTGCCAGCAGTTTTCGGGCCCATAAGCGTGAAAAACTGTTTTTT.

By share, this clonotype counts as medium-sized. CDR3 loop: CASSGGEGMGYGYTF. In DNA, the CDR3 is TGTGCCAGCAGTGGAGGGGAGGGGATGGGCTATGGCTACACCTTC. The chain recombines TRBV2 with TRBJ1-2, with D perhaps TRBD1 (5 bases). V was pared by 4 bases and J by 4 bases, with 16 bases between. Germline V gives CDR1 SNHLY, CDR2 FYNNEI. The CDR3 contains 15 residues.

Sample share makes this clonotype medium-sized. The rearrangement uses TRBV13 and TRBJ1-2, with unresolved D. The V gene lost 4 bases and the J gene lost 7 bases, with 13 bases spanning the gap. Germline V lookup: CDR1 PRHDT, CDR2 FYEKMQ (reference sequence). The CDR3 loop spans 13 amino acids. The CDR3 nucleotides are TGTGCCAGCAGCTCCCGCGGAGGCGGTGGCTACACCTTC. Its protein is CASSSRGGGGYTF.

Relative to its sample, this clonotype is medium-sized. CDR3 in amino acids: CASSPTSGYTGELFF. CDR3 bases: TGTGCCAGCAGTCCAACTAGCGGCTATACCGGGGAGCTGTTTTTT. The chain employs TRBV5-6 and TRBJ2-2; 8 bases map to TRBD2. The CDR3 contains 15 residues. J lost 5 bases, V lost 5 bases, and 8 bases had no gene match. Germline CDR1 and CDR2: SGHDT and YYEEEE.

This clonotype is medium-sized (0.01 to 0.1%) in the sample. The chain uses TRBV9 and TRBJ1-1; 7 nucleotides agree with TRBD1. V gave up 0 bases and J gave up 7 bases; unmatched junction bases: 6. The CDR3 length is 14 residues. CDR1 is SGDLS, CDR2 YYNGEE, per germline. In DNA form, the CDR3 reads TGTGCCAGCAGCGTAGTACAGGGGCCCTGTGAAGCTTTCTTT. Its translation is CASSVVQGPCEAFF.

By share of the sample, this clonotype is medium-sized. The V call is TRBV5-1, the J call TRBJ2-1; D possibly corresponds to TRBD2 (5 bases). This CDR3 is built from 13 residues. The germline V gene encodes CDR1 SGHRS and CDR2 YFSETQ. V was clipped by 4 bases and J by 9 bases, with 14 bases between them. The CDR3 spells CASSITSSREQFF. The CDR3 coding sequence is TGCGCCAGCAGCATAACTAGTTCCCGTGAGCAGTTCTTC. The full variable domain, with the rest looked up from reference TRBV5-1 and TRBJ2-1, is KAGVTQTPRYLIKTRGQQVTLSCSPISGHRSVSWYQQTPGQGLQFLFEYFSETQRNKGNFPGRFSGRQFSNSRSEMNVSTLELGDSALYLCASSITSSREQFFGPGTRLTVL.

This clonotype was counted at least ten times. The V gene is TRBV4-1, the J gene TRBJ2-1; TRBD2 agrees at 13 bases. V lost 2 bases and J lost 5; bases outside the gene matches: 3. The CDR3 is 16 residues long. Looked up from germline, CDR1 is MGHRA and CDR2 is YSYEKL. Written as DNA, the CDR3 is TGCGCCAGCAGCCAATCCGGGACTAGCGGGGACAATGAGCAGTTCTTC. Amino acid sequence: CASSQSGTSGDNEQFF.

This clonotype is medium-sized by share. The rearrangement uses TRBV6-1 and TRBJ1-5; tentative D call: TRBD1 (5 bases). This CDR3 comprises 17 residues. The germline gives CDR1 MNHNS, CDR2 SASEGT. V was shortened by 6 bases and J by 6 bases, with 24 bases between the two germline ends. CDR3 sequence: CASRIGGTWEDGQPQHF. Here the CDR3 DNA reads TGTGCCAGCAGGATTGGGGGGACTTGGGAGGACGGTCAGCCCCAGCATTTT.

Comments on this clonotype: One base away lies a much larger clone, so this may be a sequencing read error. The V gene is TRBV15, the J gene TRBJ2-5; D may be TRBD2 (7 bases). This CDR3 has 15 residues. Germline loops: CDR1 LNHNV, CDR2 YYDKDF (reference sequence). CDR3 sequence (DNA): TGTGCCACCAGCCCTCAAAGGGGGGGCCAACAGACCCAGTACTTC. As protein: CATSPQRGGQQTQYF.

This clonotype rates as medium-sized. CDR3 region: CASSDIGGYQPQHF. In DNA form, the CDR3 reads TGTGCCAGCAGTGATATTGGCGGCTATCAGCCCCAGCATTTT. The rearrangement links TRBV28 to TRBJ1-5; D gene uncertain. This CDR3 has 14 residues. CDR1 and CDR2 (germline): MDHEN, SYDVKM. The germline V and J ends were trimmed by 5 bases and 5 bases, with 13 bases remaining between them.

Within the sample, this clonotype is medium-sized. V gene TRBV19 combines with J gene TRBJ2-1; 9 nucleotides match TRBD2. In germline, CDR1 is LNHDA, CDR2 SQIVND (reference sequence). This CDR3 has 16 residues. V was pared by 4 bases and J by 5 bases, with 9 bases of the junction left unmatched. The CDR3 here is CASSTHSGRVNNEQFF. CDR3 sequence (DNA): TGTGCCAGTAGTACCCATAGCGGGAGAGTCAACAATGAGCAGTTCTTC.

In its sample, this clonotype ranks as medium-sized. The chain links TRBV12-3 or TRBV12-4 to TRBJ2-1; D possibly matches TRBD1 or TRBD2 (7 bases each). The CDR3 contains 12 residues. The V and J ends lost 4 bases and 15 bases respectively, with 16 bases between them. DNA of the CDR3: TGTGCCAGCAGTTATTTAAGGGAGGGGGCGTTCTTC. This sequence encodes CASSYLREGAFF.

With regard to this clonotype: With a much larger clone just one base away, this may be a read error. The J gene is TRBJ2-1, the V gene TRBV13, with TRBD1 as a possible D gene (6 bases). Germline CDR1 and CDR2: PRHDT and FYEKMQ (reference sequence). The CDR3 spans 15 residues. The CDR3, as DNA: TGTGCCAGCAGGAGCCGGGACAAGCTTGACAATCAGCAGTTCTTC. This translates into CASRSRDKLDNQQFF.